The entry below describes one T cell receptor beta chain. Its antigen is as yet unknown. Sequencing was performed with immunoSEQ multiplex PCR; in TCRdb, only in-frame clones are kept and a portion is missing. The sample holds 140,000 to 150,000 clones, 89% seen once. The data belong to a study of T cell responses to AZD1222 COVID-19 vaccine. In the study overall: Doses given second, at about 4 or about 12 weeks, were pooled.

Findings and caveats of the study: Sampled repertoires all dated from after the peak T cell response. Unmutated regions of variants are reportedly targeted by nearly half of spike-specific TCRs. Spike-specific TCR breadth and depth grew following two AZD1222 doses.

V shed 2 bases and J 4 bases; nucleotides not matched to a gene: 7. This CDR3 has 17 residues. The germline CDR1 and CDR2 sequences are LGHNA and YSLEER. This chain uses TRBV4-3 with TRBJ2-6; 8 nucleotides align to TRBD1. Sample: peripheral blood, taken on day 0 of AZD1222 vaccination. The receptor was isolated from an adult in good health. The CDR3 sequence is CASSQSGGAAGANVLTF. Here the CDR3 DNA reads TGCGCCAGCAGCCAATCAGGGGGCGCGGCAGGGGCCAACGTCCTGACTTTC.